This is a list of T cell receptor beta chains from one sample in a study of Ad26.COV2.S vaccination and SARS-CoV-2 variants. Assay: immunoSEQ multiplex PCR; the TCRdb copy retains only in-frame clones and omits some. Of about 350,000 clones in the sample, approximately 90% are singletons; the top ten hold approximately 5.9%. This material consisted of peripheral blood, taken in a trial of Ad26.COV2.S vaccine versus placebo. The origin of the receptors is a person aged 18-65 years who received the Ad26.COV2.S COVID-19 vaccine or a placebo. CDR3s include the opening cysteine and the closing phenylalanine or tryptophan. The D gene is left open where the match is weak. Size tells how often a clone was seen (once, few, many) or the class of an expanded clone, and some rows leave it out.

D gene	J gene	V gene	clone size	CDR3 DNA	CDR3 protein
NA	TRBJ2-5	TRBV5-4	once	TGTGCCAGCAGCAAAGGGACGGACCAAGAGACCCAGTACTTC	CASSKGTDQETQYF
TRBD1	TRBJ1-2	TRBV27	once	TGTGCCAGCAGTCCGGGACAGGGAGTGGGTGGCTACACCTTC	CASSPGQGVGGYTF
TRBD2	TRBJ2-2	TRBV7-3	NA	TGTGCCAGCAGCTCGCTCCTAGCGGAAAAGGGCCGTAGCACCGGGGAGCTGTTTTTT	CASSSLLAEKGRSTGELFF
NA	TRBJ1-6	TRBV19	NA	TGTGCCAGTAGTATCTCGGGGAGCAATTCACCCCTCCACTTT	CASSISGSNSPLHF
NA	TRBJ1-6	TRBV7-8	NA	TGTGCCAGCAGCCCCCTAGGGGAAGGGAGCTCACCCCTCCACTTT	CASSPLGEGSSPLHF
NA	TRBJ2-3	TRBV14	NA	TGTGCCAGCAGCCAAGGAAGACAAAACACAGATACGCAGTATTTT	CASSQGRQNTDTQYF
TRBD1	TRBJ1-2	TRBV6-5	NA	TGTGCCAGCAGTTACTCGCGGACAGGGGGCTACACCTTC	CASSYSRTGGYTF
NA	TRBJ2-7	TRBV5-4	few	TGTGCCAGCAGCTCGAACTACGAGCAGTACTTC	CASSSNYEQYF
NA	TRBJ2-7	TRBV20-1	NA	TGCAGTGCTAGTAATCTCAGACCTGTAGTAAGCGACGAGCAGTACTTC	CSASNLRPVVSDEQYF
TRBD2	TRBJ2-3	TRBV7-9	NA	TGTGCCAGTGGGGGAAGGGAGGGCCCAGATACGCAGTATTTT	CASGGREGPDTQYF